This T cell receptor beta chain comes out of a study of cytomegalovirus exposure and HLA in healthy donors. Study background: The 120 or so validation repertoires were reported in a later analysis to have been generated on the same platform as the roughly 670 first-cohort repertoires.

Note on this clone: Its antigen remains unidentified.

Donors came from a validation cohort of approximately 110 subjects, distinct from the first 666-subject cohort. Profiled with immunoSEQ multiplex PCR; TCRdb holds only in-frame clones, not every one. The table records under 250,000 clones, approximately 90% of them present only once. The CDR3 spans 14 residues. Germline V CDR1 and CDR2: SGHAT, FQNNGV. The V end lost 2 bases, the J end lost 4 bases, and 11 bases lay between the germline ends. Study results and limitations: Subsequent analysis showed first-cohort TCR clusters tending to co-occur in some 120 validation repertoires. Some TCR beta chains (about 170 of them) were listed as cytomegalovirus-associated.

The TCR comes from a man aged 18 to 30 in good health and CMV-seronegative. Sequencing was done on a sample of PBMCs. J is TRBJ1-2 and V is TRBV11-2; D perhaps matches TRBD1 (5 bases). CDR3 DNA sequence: TGTGCCAGCAGCTTATTTACAGGACCCTATGGCTACACCTTC. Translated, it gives CASSLFTGPYGYTF.